This TCR beta chain is drawn from a study of T cells in localized non-small cell lung cancer. In its sample, this clone was seen a few times. The germline V gene encodes CDR1 SGHTA and CDR2 FQGNSA. This CDR3 contains 14 residues. V shed 1 base and J shed 7 bases, with 13 bases lying between them. The table came from immunoSEQ multiplex PCR; TCRdb's copy has only in-frame clones and leaves some out. The repertoire holds approximately 35,000 clones, with 75% to 95% as singletons. The source was peripheral blood mononuclear cells, collected before any cancer treatment. This receptor was obtained from a female donor older than 55 with stage II lung adenocarcinoma. The chain is built from TRBV7-2 and TRBJ1-2; D is uncertain. The CDR3 region is CASSLGAKSSGYTF. The CDR3, as DNA: TGTGCCAGCAGCTTAGGGGCGAAAAGCAGTGGCTACACCTTC.